Listed below are T cell receptor beta chains from one sample, sequenced in a study of CD8+ T cells in alopecia areata. Clones were sequenced by immunoSEQ multiplex PCR, and TCRdb holds only the in-frame ones, with some missing. The sample lists about 300,000 clones, 55% to 75% occurring once. Sequencing was performed on CD4+ T cells sorted from blood, taken at week 24, from a patient treated with tofacitinib. Receptors were obtained from a human donor with alopecia areata. Each CDR3 is given with its conserved first and last residue. D genes are given only for firm matches. The size of a clone is reported for some rows only, either as once, few or many, or as a class for expanded clones.

clone_size	j_call	d_call	v_call	cdr3_aa	cdr3_nt
.	TRBJ2-5	.	TRBV4-1	CATTLVAGQETQYF	TGCGCCACCACCTTAGTGGCAGGGCAAGAGACCCAGTACTTC
.	TRBJ2-5	TRBD1	TRBV9	CASSVAAAGGRLGLLQTQYF	TGTGCCAGCAGCGTAGCAGCGGCAGGGGGCCGACTGGGCCTACTTCAGACCCAGTACTTC
.	TRBJ1-3	.	TRBV11-2	CASSSVGRTGGNTIYF	TGTGCCAGCAGCTCCGTGGGGCGTACGGGAGGAAACACCATATATTTT
.	TRBJ2-1	.	TRBV29-1	CSVAPSAGDNEQFF	TGCAGCGTTGCCCCGTCGGCAGGGGACAATGAGCAGTTCTTC
.	TRBJ2-7	TRBD1	TRBV10-3	CAISKPGTGSYEQYF	TGTGCCATCAGTAAACCGGGGACAGGATCCTACGAGCAGTACTTC
few	TRBJ2-5	.	TRBV29-1	CSGRLGQETQYF	TGCAGCGGAAGACTAGGACAAGAGACCCAGTACTTC
.	TRBJ2-5	TRBD2	TRBV2	CASSFSSGGGAETQYF	TGTGCCAGCAGTTTCTCCAGCGGGGGGGGCGCGGAGACCCAGTACTTC
few	TRBJ2-3	TRBD1	TRBV5-1	CASSWGQRLDTQYF	TGCGCCAGCAGCTGGGGACAGAGGTTGGATACGCAGTATTTT
.	TRBJ2-2	TRBD2	TRBV23-1	CASSRGRRGEPGELFF	TGCGCCAGCAGCCGCGGGAGGCGAGGGGAGCCCGGGGAGCTGTTTTTT
.	TRBJ1-2	.	TRBV29-1	CSVDLLAPGAGANYGYTF	TGCAGCGTTGACCTCCTGGCTCCTGGGGCAGGGGCCAACTATGGCTACACCTTC
.	TRBJ2-7	TRBD1	TRBV2	CASSLGQVFYEQYF	TGTGCCAGCAGTCTGGGACAGGTATTCTACGAGCAGTACTTC
once	TRBJ2-3	.	TRBV29-1	CSVDKGSLTDTQYF	TGCAGCGTTGATAAGGGCAGCCTTACAGATACGCAGTATTTT
.	TRBJ2-3	.	TRBV15	CATSRPPEDTQYF	TGTGCCACCAGCCGGCCACCGGAGGATACGCAGTATTTT
.	TRBJ1-6	.	TRBV2	CASSERYNSPLHF	TGTGCCAGCAGTGAACGGTATAATTCACCCCTCCACTTT
few	TRBJ1-2	.	TRBV6-5	CASRRTEEPNYGYTF	TGTGCCAGCAGACGGACAGAGGAGCCCAACTATGGCTACACCTTC
few	TRBJ1-2	TRBD1	TRBV19	CASSSSPGTGNYGYTF	TGTGCCAGTAGTTCCAGTCCCGGGACAGGGAACTATGGCTACACCTTC
few	TRBJ2-1	TRBD2	TRBV4-3	CASSQGTSGNLDEQFF	TGCGCCAGCAGCCAAGGGACTAGCGGGAATTTGGATGAGCAGTTCTTC
.	TRBJ1-4	.	TRBV29-1	CSVGLGIGTNEKLFF	TGCAGCGTTGGCCTGGGGATCGGAACTAATGAAAAACTGTTTTTT
.	TRBJ2-6	.	TRBV10-3	CAISDGDGANVLTF	TGTGCCATCAGTGACGGGGACGGGGCCAACGTCCTGACTTTC
.	TRBJ2-4	.	TRBV29-1	CSVEVSGPKRNIQYF	TGCAGCGTTGAAGTATCGGGGCCTAAGAGAAACATTCAGTACTTC
.	TRBJ2-5	TRBD2	TRBV4-2	CASSPIAGGPETQYF	TGTGCCAGCAGCCCTATAGCGGGGGGGCCCGAGACCCAGTACTTC
.	TRBJ2-5	.	TRBV5-6	CASSKLAGRETQYF	TGTGCCAGCAGCAAGTTGGCGGGGCGGGAGACCCAGTACTTC
.	TRBJ1-2	TRBD1	TRBV29-1	CSGGQGDWSGYTF	TGCAGCGGGGGACAGGGCGATTGGAGTGGCTACACCTTC
.	TRBJ2-1	TRBD1	TRBV14	CASSYTGGRQREQFF	TGTGCCAGCAGCTACACAGGGGGCCGTCAAAGGGAGCAGTTCTTC
.	TRBJ2-5	TRBD2	TRBV29-1	CSVELAGLETQYF	TGCAGCGTTGAACTAGCGGGATTGGAGACCCAGTACTTC
few	TRBJ1-6	.	TRBV30	CAWSAVGPLHF	TGTGCCTGGAGTGCCGTAGGTCCCCTCCACTTT
few	TRBJ1-5	TRBD1	TRBV27	CASKTGDNQPQHF	TGTGCCAGCAAAACAGGGGACAATCAGCCCCAGCATTTT
.	TRBJ1-5	.	TRBV7-9	CASSLAAGTEPQHF	TGTGCCAGCAGCTTAGCGGCGGGGACGGAGCCCCAGCATTTT
.	TRBJ2-5	.	TRBV28	CASKTWQETQYF	TGTGCCAGTAAGACCTGGCAAGAGACCCAGTACTTC
.	TRBJ2-7	.	TRBV15	CATSRDPRGYEQYF	TGTGCCACCAGCAGAGACCCACGGGGCTACGAGCAGTACTTC
few	TRBJ1-5	.	TRBV30	CAWSLRNNQPQHF	TGTGCCTGGAGTCTCAGGAACAATCAGCCCCAGCATTTT
once	TRBJ2-5	.	TRBV10-3	CAISEPLETQYF	TGTGCCATCAGTGAGCCCCTAGAGACCCAGTACTTC
few	TRBJ1-5	.	TRBV28	CASSNRRSNQPQHF	TGTGCCAGCAGCAACCGGAGGAGCAATCAGCCCCAGCATTTT
.	TRBJ1-6	.	TRBV6-5	CASSYINSPLHF	TGTGCCAGCAGTTACATCAATTCACCCCTCCACTTT
.	TRBJ1-5	.	TRBV30	CAWSTGTVDQPQHF	TGTGCCTGGAGCACCGGGACGGTTGATCAGCCCCAGCATTTT
.	TRBJ2-5	TRBD1	TRBV6-5	CASSYRGRETQYF	TGTGCCAGCAGCTACAGGGGGCGAGAGACCCAGTACTTC
.	TRBJ2-7	.	TRBV14	CASSQDLPGGEQYF	TGTGCCAGCAGCCAAGACCTCCCGGGTGGAGAGCAGTACTTC
few	TRBJ1-2	TRBD1	TRBV29-1	CSVVGDRIYGYTF	TGCAGCGTTGTTGGGGACAGGATCTATGGCTACACCTTC
.	TRBJ1-1	.	TRBV27	CASSRNGVWTEAFF	TGTGCCAGCAGCCGTAACGGGGTTTGGACTGAAGCTTTCTTT
.	TRBJ2-7	.	TRBV6-6	CASRRDAYRDSYEQYF	TGTGCCAGCCGGAGGGACGCCTATAGGGACTCCTACGAGCAGTACTTC
.	TRBJ1-5	.	TRBV29-1	CSVGGGTSNQPQHF	TGCAGCGTTGGGGGGGGAACGAGCAATCAGCCCCAGCATTTT
.	TRBJ2-1	.	TRBV9	CASSVAGGSYNEQFF	TGTGCCAGCAGCGTAGCCGGTGGTTCCTACAATGAGCAGTTCTTC
.	TRBJ1-6	.	TRBV5-4	CASSLGGRRSYNSPLHF	TGTGCCAGCAGCTTGGGGGGGCGACGCTCCTATAATTCACCCCTCCACTTT
.	TRBJ2-1	.	TRBV7-7	CASSPPGKNEQFF	TGTGCTAGCAGCCCACCAGGGAAAAATGAGCAGTTCTTC